This TCR beta chain was documented in a study of blood T cell repertoires in COVID-19. Study-wide context: PBMCs, B-cell-depleted T cells, or T cells provided the cDNA or gDNA that made up the material.

The V gene lost 2 bases and the J gene lost 8 bases, with 15 bases spanning the gap. Looked up from germline, CDR1 is KGHSH and CDR2 is LQKENI. The CDR3 is made up of 14 amino acids. The repertoire was sequenced with immunoSEQ multiplex PCR; TCRdb's copy has only in-frame clones and lacks some. The profile shows approximately 150,000 clones, 83% of them singletons. Sequencing was performed on peripheral blood. The chain joins TRBV18 to TRBJ1-1, with D possibly being TRBD1 (6 bases). The receptor's source is a woman aged 80 or over with acute or convalescent COVID-19. CDR3: CASSPNTPGQEAFF. The CDR3 DNA sequence: TGTGCCAGCTCACCAAATACTCCGGGACAAGAAGCTTTCTTT.